The 26 T cell receptor beta chains listed next were all sequenced from one sample in a study of Graves' ophthalmopathy and Graves' hyperthyroidism. RNA transcripts were the template, and TCR beta CDR3 regions were amplified from them. Second-round multiplex PCR came after a first-round RT-PCR that employed HTBI primers. TCRdb fed the multiplex PCR reads into MiXCR, producing one record per CDR3 protein. The repertoire includes a few hundred thousand distinct CDR3 sequences, 15% of them detected once, and roughly 7% sits in the top ten. Sample: peripheral blood. The source is a woman aged 18 to 35 with stable Graves' hyperthyroidism.

This clonotype was picked up many times. The rearrangement joins TRBV24-1 to TRBJ1-2; 8 bases fit TRBD1. The germline V gene has CDR1 KGHDR and CDR2 SFDVKD. CDR3 length: 18 amino acids. The ends lost 4 bases at V and 3 bases at J; junction bases unmatched: 15. Here the CDR3 reads CATSENRQYSGQDYGYTF. CDR3 bases: TGTGCCACCAGTGAAAACCGACAGTACTCGGGACAGGACTATGGCTACACCTTC.

This clonotype was observed at least ten times. At one boundary the junction diverges from the germline segment, which might be a read error. The genes are TRBV27 and TRBJ1-5, with TRBD1 matching 7 bases. Germline V CDR1 and CDR2: MNHEY, SMNVEV (reference sequence). The CDR3 loop spans 16 amino acids. This CDR3 is CARSPHIGGGDQPQHF. The CDR3 bases are TGTGCCCGCAGCCCCCATATAGGAGGGGGCGATCAGCCCCAGCATTTT.

This clonotype showed up many times. This sequence joins TRBV27 and TRBJ1-2; 9 nucleotides match TRBD1. V shed 3 bases and J 5 bases; nucleotides not matched to a gene: 7. The CDR3 loop spans 15 amino acids. CDR1 is MNHEY and CDR2 is SMNVEV in the germline V gene (reference sequence). The CDR3 DNA sequence: TGTGCCAGCAGTTTCGACCCGGGACAGGGTTATGGCTACACCTTC. Translation gives CASSFDPGQGYGYTF.

V usage is TRBV11-1 and J usage is TRBJ2-5; 7 nucleotides match TRBD2. Germline CDR1 reads SGHAT; CDR2 reads FQDESV (reference sequence). The CDR3 loop spans 17 amino acids. Trimming removed 1 base from V and 1 base from J; junction bases left unmatched: 9. The chain's CDR3 is CASSLEVSAGVQETQYF. CDR3 DNA: TGTGCCAGCAGCTTAGAAGTCAGCGCGGGGGTCCAAGAGACCCAGTACTTC.

This clonotype has a count of ten or more. A clone one base away is much larger, so this may be a read error. This chain links TRBV27 with TRBJ1-1; D call uncertain. Germline V lookup: CDR1 MNHEY, CDR2 SMNVEV (reference sequence). V lost 2 bases and J lost 6, with 16 bases in between. The CDR3 is 15 amino acids. The CDR3 protein is CASSLAIGRQAEAFF. The CDR3 bases are TGTGCCAGCAGTTTAGCAATCGGGCGCCAGGCTGAAGCTTTCTTT.

This clonotype was seen at least ten times. The CDR3 region is CATSGRHGEETQYF. The CDR3 DNA reads TGTGCCACCAGTGGCAGGCATGGGGAAGAGACCCAGTACTTC. The chain combines TRBV24-1 with TRBJ2-5; D unclear. CDR3 length: 14 residues. The germline V gene encodes CDR1 KGHDR and CDR2 SFDVKD. With 5 bases removed from V and 3 bases from J, the gap between germline ends came to 12 bases.

This clonotype was seen many times. The chain joins TRBV7-3 to TRBJ2-5; D possibly corresponds to TRBD2 (6 bases). V shed 5 bases and J shed 5 bases, with 18 bases lying between them. Germline-derived CDR1 and CDR2 are SGHTA and FQGTGA. The CDR3 has 15 residues. The CDR3 region is CASSASPGVEETQYF. The CDR3 bases are TGTGCCAGCAGCGCATCCCCGGGGGTTGAGGAGACCCAGTACTTC.

This clonotype has only a few counts. The chain joins TRBV4-1 to TRBJ1-2; D ambiguous. There are 16 residues in the CDR3. Between the trimmed V and J ends, which lost 0 bases and 7 bases, there was a span of 18 bases. Germline V CDR1 and CDR2: MGHRA, YSYEKL. For the CDR3, the DNA is TGCGCCAGCAGCCAAGAAAAAAGAAGAGAAGGCCGTGGCTACACCTTC. Translation gives CASSQEKRREGRGYTF.

This rearrangement joins TRBV5-8 to TRBJ2-4; D not resolved. The V end was cut by 9 bases, the J end by 0 bases, with 19 bases between. The CDR3 loop spans 16 amino acids. Looked up from germline, CDR1 is SGHTS and CDR2 is YDEGEE. CDR3 protein: CATPQKGLAAKNIQYF. Here the CDR3 DNA reads TGTGCCACCCCCCAAAAGGGATTGGCAGCCAAAAACATTCAGTACTTC.

This clonotype appeared many times. This sequence joins TRBV10-3 and TRBJ2-3, with D hard to call. CDR3 length: 10 residues. V lost 9 bases and J lost 4, with 5 bases in between. From germline, CDR1 is ENHRY and CDR2 SYGVKD. The CDR3 DNA is TGTGCCATGATCCCAGATACGCAGTATTTT. Its translation: CAMIPDTQYF.

This clonotype occurred once. This chain uses TRBV24-1 with TRBJ1-1, with 9 bases identical to TRBD1. This CDR3 spans 19 amino acids. V gave up 0 bases and J gave up 1 base; unmatched junction bases: 11. Germline lookup yields CDR1 KGHDR and CDR2 SFDVKD. This chain's CDR3 is CATSDLTDRGLDKNTEAFF. Here the CDR3 DNA reads TGTGCCACCAGTGATTTGACGGACAGGGGACTCGACAAGAACACTGAAGCTTTCTTT.

This clonotype was observed many times. This sequence joins TRBV7-9 and TRBJ2-5; no definite D call. The germline gives CDR1 SEHNR, CDR2 FQNEAQ (reference sequence). The length of the CDR3 is 12 residues. V gave up 1 base and J gave up 7 bases, with 7 bases separating them. As DNA, the CDR3 is TGTGCCAGCAGCTTAGTCGGTGGGACCCAGTACTTC. As protein: CASSLVGGTQYF.

This clonotype was seen more than once but under ten times. CDR3 loop: CASSIRGPTNTGELFF. CDR3 sequence (DNA): TGTGCCAGTAGTATAAGGGGACCGACTAACACCGGGGAGCTGTTTTTT. The chain is built from TRBV19 and TRBJ2-2; the D gene could be TRBD1 or TRBD2 (5 bases each). The CDR3 loop spans 16 amino acids. V lost 2 bases and J 2 bases, leaving 12 bases between the germline ends. Germline CDR1 LNHDA, CDR2 SQIVND (reference sequence).

This clonotype occurred many times. V gene TRBV29-1 combines with J gene TRBJ2-7; 9 bases map to TRBD1. The CDR3 extends over 13 amino acids. J lost 5 bases, V lost 6 bases, and 8 bases had no gene match. Germline V gene lookup returns CDR1 SQVTM and CDR2 ANQGSEA. CDR3: CSVAGTGRNEQYF. CDR3 bases: TGCAGCGTCGCCGGGACAGGGAGAAACGAGCAGTACTTC.

This clonotype has just one count. No conserved phenylalanine or tryptophan is present at the end of the CDR3, so a read error is the likely explanation. This chain links TRBV2 with TRBJ2-7; D ambiguous. Trimming pared 2 bases from V and 3 bases from J, leaving 14 bases between. Germline V gene lookup returns CDR1 SNHLY and CDR2 FYNNEI. The CDR3 has 15 amino acids. CDR3 bases: TGTGCCAGCAGTGAATACGGACGGACCAACTACGAGCAGTACTGC. The encoded protein is CASSEYGRTNYEQYC.

This clonotype was seen at least ten times. This sequence joins TRBV12-3 or TRBV12-4 and TRBJ2-7; 7 nucleotides agree with TRBD2. V was pared by 7 bases and J by 2 bases, with 5 bases of the junction left unmatched. The CDR3 extends over 13 amino acids. As DNA, the CDR3 is TGTGCCAGCACTTCAGCGGGAACCTACGAGCAGTACTTC. This codes for CASTSAGTYEQYF.

This clonotype was counted at least ten times. The genes are TRBV4-2 and TRBJ1-5, with 7 nucleotides matching TRBD1. There are 17 residues in the CDR3. Trimming at V came to 0 bases and at J to 6 bases, leaving 11 bases not matched to a gene. The germline gives CDR1 LGHNA, CDR2 YNFKEQ. CDR3 sequence reads: CASSQDQTGSGVQPQHF. As DNA, the CDR3 is TGTGCCAGCAGCCAAGACCAGACAGGGTCGGGGGTTCAGCCCCAGCATTTT.

This clonotype has at least ten counts. The chain employs TRBV25-1 and TRBJ2-5; D call uncertain. Germline lookup yields CDR1 MGHDK and CDR2 SYGVNS. V was pared by 5 bases and J by 5 bases, with 9 bases between. The CDR3 spans 12 residues. The DNA for the CDR3 is TGTGCCAGCAGTACCTGGGGTGAGACCCAGTACTTC. This encodes CASSTWGETQYF.

This clonotype was observed many times. The chain carries TRBV6-5 and TRBJ2-7, with D possibly matching TRBD1 (5 bases). The CDR3 length is 15 residues. The germline V and J ends were trimmed by 0 bases and 6 bases, with 15 bases remaining between them. Germline CDR1 MNHEY, CDR2 SVGAGI. The CDR3 DNA follows: TGTGCCAGCAGTTACTCGTCCGGACACTTAGGCGAGCAGTACTTC. Amino acids: CASSYSSGHLGEQYF.

This clonotype was seen repeatedly, ten times or more. A single base separates this from a much larger clone, so it may be a read error. J is TRBJ2-7 and V is TRBV7-9; D is perhaps TRBD2 (6 bases). Germline lookup yields CDR1 SEHNR and CDR2 FQNEAQ (reference sequence). V dropped 2 bases and J dropped 2 bases, with 7 bases sitting between them. The CDR3 has 13 residues. CDR3 bases: TGTGCCAGCAGCTTATGGGAGGCCTACGAGCAGTACTTC. It is translated as CASSLWEAYEQYF. Full variable domain (outside the CDR3, taken from reference TRBV7-9 and TRBJ2-7): DTGVSQNPRHKITKRGQNVTFRCDPISEHNRLYWYRQTLGQGPEFLTYFQNEAQLEKSRLLSDRFSAERPKGSFSTLEIQRTEQGDSAMYLCASSLWEAYEQYFGPGTRLTVT.

On this clonotype itself: The conserved closing phenylalanine or tryptophan is absent in this CDR3, likely reflecting a read error. The rearrangement uses TRBV5-1 and TRBJ2-2; D gene uncertain. The CDR3 length is 12 residues. Trimming took off 2 bases at V and 8 bases at J, with 7 bases between the two ends. CDR1 SGHRS and CDR2 YFSETQ come from the germline V gene. CDR3 DNA: TGCGCCAGCAGCTTCAGGCGAGGGGAGCTGTTTTTG. It is translated as CASSFRRGELFL.

The J gene is TRBJ1-2, the V gene TRBV7-6; possible D gene TRBD1, 6 bases. The CDR3 length is 15 residues. Trimming took off 2 bases at V and 0 bases at J, with 10 bases between the two ends. Germline loops: CDR1 SGHVS, CDR2 FNYEAQ. The CDR3 region is CASSLQQGSNYGYTF. CDR3 in DNA: TGTGCCAGCAGCTTACAACAGGGTTCTAACTATGGCTACACCTTC. Full variable domain (remainder filled in from reference TRBV7-6 and TRBJ1-2): GAGVSQSPRYKVTKRGQDVALRCDPISGHVSLYWYRQALGQGPEFLTYFNYEAQQDKSGLPNDRFSAERPEGSISTLTIQRTEQRDSAMYRCASSLQQGSNYGYTFGSGTRLTVV.

The V and J genes are TRBV7-2 and TRBJ2-5; D might be TRBD1 (7 bases). This CDR3 spans 14 amino acids. The germline gives CDR1 SGHTA, CDR2 FQGNSA. V was clipped by 6 bases and J by 5 bases, with 16 bases between them. CDR3 sequence: CASRSTGTEETQYF. CDR3 nucleotides: TGTGCCAGCAGATCGACAGGGACTGAGGAGACCCAGTACTTC. Complete variable domain (other parts from reference TRBV7-2 and TRBJ2-5): GAGVSQSPSNKVTEKGKDVELRCDPISGHTALYWYRQSLGQGLEFLIYFQGNSAPDKSGLPSDRFSAERTGGSVSTLTIQRTQQEDSAVYLCASRSTGTEETQYFGPGTRLLVL.

J is TRBJ1-1 and V is TRBV4-1; D is unclear. Germline V lookup: CDR1 MGHRA, CDR2 YSYEKL. The CDR3 sequence is 17 residues long. The ends were cut back, 2 bases at V and 0 bases at J, with 16 bases in the middle. CDR3 in DNA: TGCGCCAGCAGCCAAAGCCTCCTCGGGGTCATGAACACTGAAGCTTTCTTT. Translation gives CASSQSLLGVMNTEAFF.

The CDR3 DNA reads TGTGCCACCAGCAGAGATAGGATCGGGGTAAGCTCCTACGAGCAGTACTTC. It is translated as CATSRDRIGVSSYEQYF. The chain has TRBV15 and TRBJ2-7; perhaps TRBD2 as D (5 bases). The CDR3 covers 17 residues. CDR1 and CDR2 from the germline V gene are LNHNV and YYDKDF (reference sequence). V was clipped by 0 bases and J by 0 bases, with 15 bases between them.

This clonotype was recorded many times. This chain joins TRBV15 and TRBJ2-7; D unclear. Germline V CDR1 and CDR2: LNHNV, YYDKDF (reference sequence). CDR3 length: 13 residues. Trimming left V 0 bases short and J 1 base short, with 4 bases between. The CDR3 spells CATSRDRSYEQYF. In nucleotides, the CDR3 is TGTGCCACCAGCAGAGACAGATCCTACGAGCAGTACTTC.